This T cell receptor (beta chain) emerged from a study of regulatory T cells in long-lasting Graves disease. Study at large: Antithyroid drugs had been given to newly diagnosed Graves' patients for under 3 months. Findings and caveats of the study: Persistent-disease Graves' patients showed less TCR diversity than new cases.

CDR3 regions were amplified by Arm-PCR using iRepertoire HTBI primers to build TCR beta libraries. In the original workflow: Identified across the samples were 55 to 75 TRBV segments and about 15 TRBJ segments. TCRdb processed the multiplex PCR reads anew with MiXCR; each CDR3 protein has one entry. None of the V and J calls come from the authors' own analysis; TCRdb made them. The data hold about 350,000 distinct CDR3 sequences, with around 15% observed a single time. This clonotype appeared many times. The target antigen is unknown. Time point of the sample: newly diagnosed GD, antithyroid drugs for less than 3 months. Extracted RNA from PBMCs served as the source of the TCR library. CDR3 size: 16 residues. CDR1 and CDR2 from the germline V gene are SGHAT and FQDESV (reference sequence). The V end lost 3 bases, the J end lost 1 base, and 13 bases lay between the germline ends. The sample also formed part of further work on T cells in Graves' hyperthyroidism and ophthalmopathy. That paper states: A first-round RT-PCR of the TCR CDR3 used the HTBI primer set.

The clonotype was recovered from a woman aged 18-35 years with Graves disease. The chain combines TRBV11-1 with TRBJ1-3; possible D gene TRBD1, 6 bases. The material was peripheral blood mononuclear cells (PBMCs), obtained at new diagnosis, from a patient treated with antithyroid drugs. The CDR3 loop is CASSLEAGTSGNTIYF. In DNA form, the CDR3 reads TGTGCCAGCAGCTTGGAAGCAGGGACATCTGGAAACACCATATATTTT.